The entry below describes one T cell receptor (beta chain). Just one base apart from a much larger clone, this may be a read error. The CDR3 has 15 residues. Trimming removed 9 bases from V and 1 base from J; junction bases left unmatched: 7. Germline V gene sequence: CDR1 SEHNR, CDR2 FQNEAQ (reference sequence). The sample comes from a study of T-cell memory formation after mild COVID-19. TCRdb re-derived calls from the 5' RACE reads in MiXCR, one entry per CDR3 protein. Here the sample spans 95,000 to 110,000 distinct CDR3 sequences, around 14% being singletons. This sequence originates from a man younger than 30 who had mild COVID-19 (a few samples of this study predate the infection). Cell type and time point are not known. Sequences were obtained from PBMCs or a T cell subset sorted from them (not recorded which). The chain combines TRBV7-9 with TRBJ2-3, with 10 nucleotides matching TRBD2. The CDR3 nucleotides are TGTGCCAGAAGCGGGAGGGGACTACGCACAGATACGCAGTATTTT. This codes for CARSGRGLRTDTQYF.